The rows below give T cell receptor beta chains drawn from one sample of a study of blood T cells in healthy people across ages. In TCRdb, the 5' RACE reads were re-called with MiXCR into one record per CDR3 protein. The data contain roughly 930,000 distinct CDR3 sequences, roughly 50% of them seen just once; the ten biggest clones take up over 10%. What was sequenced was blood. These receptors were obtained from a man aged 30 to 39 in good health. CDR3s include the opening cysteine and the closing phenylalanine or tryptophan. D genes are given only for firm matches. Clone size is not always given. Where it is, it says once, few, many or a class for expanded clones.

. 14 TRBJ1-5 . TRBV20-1 TGCAGTGCTAAGTTGACAGGTCGAGAACAGCCCCAGCATTTT CSAKLTGREQPQHF
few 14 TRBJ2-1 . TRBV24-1 TGTGCCACCAGTGATTTGGGTACCTACAATGAGCAGTTCTTC CATSDLGTYNEQFF
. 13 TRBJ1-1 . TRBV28 TGTGCCAGCAGTTTTACAGTGAACACTGAAACTTTCTTT CASSFTVNTETFF
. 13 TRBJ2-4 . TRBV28 TGTGCCAGCACCGGGGTGCCCAAAAACACTCAGTACTTC CASTGVPKNTQYF
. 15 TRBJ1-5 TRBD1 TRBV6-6 TGTGCCAGCAGTTACTACAGGGGTAGCAATCAGCCCCAGCATTTT CASSYYRGSNQPQHF
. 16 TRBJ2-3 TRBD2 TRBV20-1 TGCAGTGTCCCTAAACGGGCTAGCGGGGGCACAGATACGCAGTATTTT CSVPKRASGGTDTQYF
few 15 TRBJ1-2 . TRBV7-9 TGTGCCAGCAGCGTTGCGGAGACAGATAACTATGGCTACACCTTC CASSVAETDNYGYTF
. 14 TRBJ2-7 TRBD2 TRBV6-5 TGTGCCAGCAGCACTCTAGCGGGGGGTGAGACCCGGTACTTC CASSTLAGGETRYF
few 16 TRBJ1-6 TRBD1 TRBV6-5 TGTGCCAGCAGCCCCGCATCTGGGACAGGGGCCATACCCCTCCACTTT CASSPASGTGAIPLHF
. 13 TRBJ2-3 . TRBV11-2 TGTGCCAGCAGCTTAAGTGACCAGCGCCCGCAGTATTTT CASSLSDQRPQYF
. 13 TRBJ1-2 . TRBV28 TGTGCCAGCTGCTGGGGAAGCTACTATGGCTACACCTTC CASCWGSYYGYTF
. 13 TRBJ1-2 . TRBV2 TGTGCCAGCAGCGCCACAGGGTCGCGCGGCTACACCTTC CASSATGSRGYTF
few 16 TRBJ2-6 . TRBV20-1 TGCAGTGCTGTGGGCAGGGTGCGTTCTGGGGCCAACGTCCTGACTTTC CSAVGRVRSGANVLTF
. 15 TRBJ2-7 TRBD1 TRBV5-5 TGTGCCAGCAGCTTGGTGGGACAGTTGGTGTACGAGCAGTACTTC CASSLVGQLVYEQYF
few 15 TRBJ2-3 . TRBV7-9 TGTGCCAGCAGCTTTACGGAGCAAGACACAGATACGCAGTATTTT CASSFTEQDTDTQYF
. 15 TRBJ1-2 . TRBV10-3 TGTGCCATCAGTGCGGGGACATCGGGTAACTATGGCTACACCTTC CAISAGTSGNYGYTF
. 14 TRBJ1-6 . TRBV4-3 TGCGCCAGCAGCCAAGAGGGGCGCAATTCACCCCTCCACTTT CASSQEGRNSPLHF
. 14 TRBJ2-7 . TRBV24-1 TGTGCCAACCCTCAGGGGCTCCAGCCCTACGAGCAGTACTTC CANPQGLQPYEQYF
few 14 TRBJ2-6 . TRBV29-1 TGCAGCGTTGAATGGCAGTCTGGGGCCAACGTCCTGACTTTC CSVEWQSGANVLTF
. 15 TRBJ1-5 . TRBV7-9 TGTGCCAGCAGCTCGGGATTCCTAGGGGATCAGCCCCAGCATTTT CASSSGFLGDQPQHF
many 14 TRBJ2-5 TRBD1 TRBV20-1 TGCAGTGCTAGAGATGGGGGACAGCAAGAGACCCAGTACTTC CSARDGGQQETQYF
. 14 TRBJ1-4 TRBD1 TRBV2 TGTGCCAGCAGTGATCGGACAGGGGGTGAAAAACTGTTTTTT CASSDRTGGEKLFF
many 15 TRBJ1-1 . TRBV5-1 TGCGCCACTAAAGCCGAGGGGCAAACGAACACTGAAGCTTTCTTT CATKAEGQTNTEAFF
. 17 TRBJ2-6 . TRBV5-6 TGTGCCAGCAGCTTGAACCCCGGCCAATCTGGGGCCAACGTCCTGACTTTC CASSLNPGQSGANVLTF
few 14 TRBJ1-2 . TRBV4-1 TGCGCCAGCAGCCCAATGCCAATAGGCTATGGCTACACCTTC CASSPMPIGYGYTF
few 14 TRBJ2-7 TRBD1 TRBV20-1 TGCAGTGCGGGGGGGACAGGGGTTGGTGACGAGCAGTACTTC CSAGGTGVGDEQYF
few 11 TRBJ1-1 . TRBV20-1 TGCAGTGCTTCAGGGGTCGCTGAAGCTTTCTTT CSASGVAEAFF
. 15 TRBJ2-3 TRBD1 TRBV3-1 TGTGCCAGCAGCCGCGAGACAGGGAATACAGATACGCAGTATTTT CASSRETGNTDTQYF